This T cell receptor beta chain was sequenced for a study of blood T cell repertoires in COVID-19. In the study overall: Researchers got acute and convalescent COVID-19 samples from the United States, Italy and Spain. PBMCs, B-cell-depleted T cells, or T cells were the source of the cDNA or gDNA that made up the material.

Under the authors' procedure: The authors estimated nucleated cell counts from reference gene primer amplification. TCRdb keeps only in-frame clones here, not all; method: immunoSEQ multiplex PCR. That table gives V, J and clone size, and the DNA gave D and trimming. The table has hundreds of thousands of clones, roughly four fifths seen once. This receptor was taken from a woman older than 75 with acute or convalescent COVID-19. Sample: peripheral blood.

CDR3 DNA sequence: TGTGCCAGTAACCGGGAGGAGGGCATTCAGTACTTC. Translation: CASNREEGIQYF. The J gene is TRBJ2-4, the V gene TRBV19; 7 bases agree with TRBD2. CDR1 LNHDA and CDR2 SQIVND come from the germline V gene (reference sequence). Germline trimming cut 7 bases from V and 9 bases from J; bases unmatched to any gene: 6. CDR3 length: 12 residues.